These 2 T cell receptor beta chains originate from one sample sequenced in a study of metastatic and nonmetastatic thyroid tumors. Ahead of thyroid surgery, no patient had received treatment of any kind. TCRdb re-called the PCR reads through MiXCR. The table has roughly 35,000 clones, around a sixth seen once; the top ten hold over 6%. Sequences were obtained from blood. The origin of the receptors is a female donor with papillary thyroid cancer or a benign thyroid nodule (not recorded which). Some clones in this sample may be carry-over from other donors' samples.

Worth noting for this clone: The junction shows a germline mismatch at one end, possibly a read error. This chain uses TRBV5-1 with TRBJ2-3; 9 bases fit TRBD1. The length of the CDR3 is 17 residues. Germline assignment: CDR1 SGHRS and CDR2 YFSETQ. CDR3 sequence reads: CASSSTVRGQGADTQYF. The DNA for the CDR3 is TGCGCCAGCAGCTCCACCGTGCGGGGACAGGGAGCAGATACACAGTATTTT. The full variable domain, with the rest looked up from reference TRBV5-1 and TRBJ2-3, is KAGVTQTPRYLIKTRGQQVTLSCSPISGHRSVSWYQQTPGQGLQFLFEYFSETQRNKGNFPGRFSGRQFSNSRSEMNVSTLELGDSALYLCASSSTVRGQGADTQYFGPGTRLTVL.

The table lists this clone with a few counts. This chain links TRBV10-3 with TRBJ1-2; D may be TRBD1 (5 bases). Trimming pared 6 bases from V and 4 bases from J, leaving 15 bases between. The CDR3 has 14 residues. The V gene's germline CDR1 is ENHRY and CDR2 SYGVKD. CDR3 loop: CAIRRDLGGYGYTF. The CDR3, as DNA: TGTGCCATCAGAAGGGACCTAGGAGGCTATGGCTACACCTTC.